One sample yielded the 2 T cell receptor beta chains listed below, sequenced in a study of T cell responses to AZD1222 COVID-19 vaccine. The assay was immunoSEQ multiplex PCR, and TCRdb's table has in-frame clones only and misses some. The sample yields more than 100,000 clones, about 88% seen once. The sample was peripheral blood, taken on day 0 of AZD1222 vaccination. These receptors were obtained from an adult in good health.

V is TRBV5-1 and J is TRBJ2-5; no reliable D call. The germline V gene has CDR1 SGHRS and CDR2 YFSETQ. V was clipped by 0 bases and J by 4 bases, with 13 bases between them. The CDR3 is 15 residues long. The CDR3 spells CASSLGAGWVETQYF. CDR3 in DNA: TGCGCCAGCAGCTTGGGGGCAGGATGGGTAGAGACCCAGTACTTC.

The chain recombines TRBV3-1 (or the pseudogene TRBV3-2) with TRBJ2-1; D is possibly TRBD2 (6 bases). V was trimmed by 0 bases and J by 5 bases, leaving 14 bases between them. The CDR3 consists of 16 residues. CDR1 and CDR2 from the germline V gene are LGHDT and YNNKEL (reference sequence). CDR3 sequence (DNA): TGTGCCAGCAGCCAAGATCCGGGAGTCGGGAACAATGAGCAGTTCTTC. It encodes CASSQDPGVGNNEQFF.